The entry below describes one T cell receptor beta chain. What it binds is unknown. V dropped 5 bases and J dropped 7 bases, with 8 bases sitting between them. This CDR3 has 12 amino acids. Germline values: CDR1 MNHEY, CDR2 SMNVEV (reference sequence). TCRdb's table, derived via immunoSEQ multiplex PCR, lists solely in-frame clones and lacks some. The sample has 90,000 to 110,000 clones; roughly nine tenths are singletons. This sample is part of a study of T cell responses to AZD1222 COVID-19 vaccine. Overall study: Analysis merged second doses at about 4 or about 12 weeks.

Study results and limitations: Donors were mostly white British, more females; clonal diversity possibly underestimated. Spike-spanning, vaccine-associated CD4 TCRs were dominant at 160-218 and 743-854. Spike-specific TCR repertoires showed rising breadth and depth after two AZD1222 doses.

This TCR derives from an adult in good health. The chain carries TRBV27 and TRBJ2-2, with a possible D match to TRBD2 (5 bases). The sample was peripheral blood, taken on day 0 of AZD1222 vaccination. CDR3 nucleotide sequence: TGTGCCAGCAGTCGGGGTGGCGGGGAGCTGTTTTTT. It is translated as CASSRGGGELFF.